This T cell receptor beta chain was captured in a study of OX40 agonist ivuxolimab in advanced cancers. Study-level background: Ivuxolimab, which patients received intravenously every 2 weeks, was dosed at 0.01 to 10 mg/kg. The study's findings and limits: The antigen specificity of the peripheral T cells (those that were expanded) was not determined.

The V gene end was trimmed by 6 bases and the J gene end by 4 bases; junction bases not matched to a gene: 6. This CDR3 has 14 amino acids. Per germline, CDR1 MNHEY and CDR2 SVGAGI. This clone is medium-sized within its sample. Its antigen is still unknown. Here immunoSEQ multiplex PCR was the method, and the copy in TCRdb shows in-frame clones only, minus some. The sample has about 35,000 clones, approximately 78% seen once. The material was CD4+ or CD8+ T cells sorted from blood, obtained in a trial of the OX40 agonist ivuxolimab. The V gene is TRBV6-5, the J gene TRBJ1-3, with 7 bases lining up with TRBD1. The clonotype was recovered from an adult with an advanced solid tumor such as melanoma, head and neck, liver or kidney cancer. CDR3 bases: TGTGCCAGCAGCACAGGGGCGTCGGGAAACACCATATATTTT. Translated, it gives CASSTGASGNTIYF.